Below are 26 T cell receptor beta chains sequenced from a single sample in a study. TCRdb re-called the 5' RACE reads through MiXCR, storing one row per CDR3 protein. The repertoire includes roughly 56,000 distinct CDR3 sequences, under 35% of them detected once, and about 2.5% sits in the top ten. The sample was tumor-infiltrating naive CD4+ T cells sorted from the breast tumor. Described subset: naive CD4+ T cells, CD4+CD45RA+CD25-. Source of these receptors: a female donor with breast cancer.

The table lists this clonotype with a few counts. The CDR3 nucleotides read TGCGCCAGCAGTTCACTAGCGGGGGTTTACGGGGAGCTGTTTTTT. It codes for CASSSLAGVYGELFF. V gene TRBV4-1 combines with J gene TRBJ2-2, with 11 bases identical to TRBD2. J lost 7 bases, V lost 6 bases, and 7 bases had no gene match. CDR3 size: 15 residues. CDR1 MGHRA and CDR2 YSYEKL come from the germline V gene.

A note on this clonotype: A much larger clone sits a single nucleotide away, making a read error possible. V gene TRBV20-1 combines with J gene TRBJ1-6, with 8 positions matching TRBD1. From germline, CDR1 is DFQATT and CDR2 SNEGSKA (reference sequence). There are 14 residues in the CDR3. The CDR3 region has the DNA TGCGGTGCTAGAGCCGGACAGGGTATTTCACCCCTCCACTTT. Its translation is CGARAGQGISPLHF.

This clonotype was counted between two and nine times. The V gene is TRBV5-1, the J gene TRBJ1-1; 7 positions match TRBD1. Germline trimming cut 3 bases from V and 1 base from J; bases unmatched to any gene: 3. Germline CDR1 reads SGHRS; CDR2 reads YFSETQ. The CDR3 contains 14 residues. CDR3 nucleotide sequence: TGCGCCAGCAGCTGGGGGACAGCGAACACTGAAGCTTTCTTT. This translates into CASSWGTANTEAFF.

The table lists this clonotype with a few counts. The chain joins TRBV7-2 to TRBJ2-2; no reliable D call. Germline CDR1 is SGHTA and CDR2 is FQGNSA. V lost 2 bases to trimming and J lost 1 base, with 14 bases between them. This CDR3 spans 17 amino acids. The CDR3 spells CASSLTPQDLNTGELFF. For the CDR3, the DNA is TGTGCCAGCAGCTTAACCCCTCAAGATTTGAACACCGGGGAGCTGTTTTTT.

This clonotype showed up just a few times. This chain uses TRBV7-9 with TRBJ2-2, with 7 bases that match TRBD2. Germline assignment: CDR1 SEHNR and CDR2 FQNEAQ (reference sequence). With 5 bases clipped from V and 3 bases from J, the junction kept 6 bases outside the gene matches. The CDR3 extends over 15 amino acids. The CDR3 region has the DNA TGTGCCAGCAGCCGAGCGGGGCCTGACACCGGGGAGCTGTTTTTT. Amino acids: CASSRAGPDTGELFF. The full variable domain, completed using reference TRBV7-9 and TRBJ2-2, is DTGVSQNPRHKITKRGQNVTFRCDPISEHNRLYWYRQTLGQGPEFLTYFQNEAQLEKSRLLSDRFSAERPKGSFSTLEIQRTEQGDSAMYLCASSRAGPDTGELFFGEGSRLTVL.

The chain is built from TRBV10-2 and TRBJ1-6; D unresolved. Looked up from germline, CDR1 is WSHSY and CDR2 is SAAADI. Trimming took off 7 bases at V and 2 bases at J, with 12 bases between the two ends. The CDR3 contains 15 residues. In DNA, the CDR3 is TGCGCCAGCACGGATAAGGGTACCTATAATTCACCCCTCCACTTT. Protein sequence: CASTDKGTYNSPLHF.

The CDR3 DNA follows: TGTGCCAGCAGTGAATTACGCTCGGATACTAACTATGGCTACACCTTC. It yields the protein CASSELRSDTNYGYTF. The rearrangement links TRBV25-1 to TRBJ1-2; no reliable D call. The CDR3 has 16 residues. V lost 1 base and J lost 0, with 12 bases in between. Germline values: CDR1 MGHDK, CDR2 SYGVNS.

As to this clonotype: This may be a read error: a much more frequent sequence differs by one nucleotide. The CDR3 loop is CAGRPQGPSNYGYTF. The CDR3 region has the DNA TGTGCCGGCAGACCTCAGGGGCCATCTAACTATGGCTACACCTTC. The chain recombines TRBV6-6 with TRBJ1-2; D perhaps matches TRBD1 (6 bases). Per germline, CDR1 MNHNY and CDR2 SVGAGI (reference sequence). The CDR3 is 15 residues long.

About this clonotype itself: A read error may be the cause here, since a much bigger clone is one base away. The chain is built from TRBV5-8 and TRBJ2-6; D is unresolved. The CDR3 sequence is 15 residues long. The germline V gene encodes CDR1 SGHTS and CDR2 YDEGEE. The CDR3 is CASNLVPSGANVLTF. CDR3 sequence (DNA): TGTGCCAGCAACTTGGTCCCCTCTGGGGCCAACGTCCTGACTTTC.

The chain uses TRBV12-3 or TRBV12-4 and TRBJ1-4, with a possible D match to TRBD1 (6 bases). V lost 1 base to trimming and J lost 8 bases, with 14 bases between them. The CDR3 sequence is 15 residues long. CDR3 nucleotides: TGTGCCAGCAGTTTAGATGGAGGGGGGAGCGAAAAACTGTTTTTT. Protein product: CASSLDGGGSEKLFF.

The chain links TRBV3-1 to TRBJ1-5, with 7 nucleotides matching TRBD1. Germline CDR1 LGHDT, CDR2 YNNKEL (reference sequence). Unmatched junction bases numbered 7, after V lost 2 bases and J lost 6 bases. The CDR3 has 15 residues. CDR3 bases: TGTGCCAGCAGCCAAAGTCGGACAGGAGGTCAGCCCCAGCATTTT. As protein: CASSQSRTGGQPQHF.

This clonotype was counted at least ten times. The CDR3 is CSASLAGTGINSPLHF. The CDR3 region has the DNA TGCAGTGCTAGCCTGGCCGGGACAGGGATTAATTCACCCCTCCACTTT. This rearrangement joins TRBV20-1 to TRBJ1-6; 9 nucleotides align to TRBD1. CDR1 is DFQATT, CDR2 SNEGSKA, per germline (reference sequence). This CDR3 contains 16 residues. V was pared by 3 bases and J by 6 bases, with 9 bases of the junction left unmatched.

This clonotype was counted a few times. The chain employs TRBV5-1 and TRBJ2-1, with D possibly matching TRBD2 (6 bases). Germline V gene data show CDR1 as SGHRS and CDR2 as YFSETQ. This CDR3 is 14 amino acids long. V lost 0 bases and J lost 7, with 11 bases in between. For the CDR3, the DNA is TGCGCCAGCAGCTTGGGTCTAGCGTTTAATGAGCAGTTCTTC. Translated: CASSLGLAFNEQFF.

The V call is TRBV7-8, the J call TRBJ1-2, with a weak D call TRBD1 (6 bases). Per the germline V gene, CDR1 is SGHVS and CDR2 is FQNEAQ. The CDR3 is 13 residues long. Trimming shortened V by 6 bases and J by 2 bases, and 10 bases separated the two germline ends. CDR3 in amino acids: CASSTDSNYGYTF. CDR3 sequence (DNA): TGTGCCAGCAGTACGGACAGCAACTATGGCTACACCTTC.

This sequence joins TRBV6-5 and TRBJ2-7; D gene unclear. V was cut by 0 bases and J by 4 bases, with 10 bases left in between. The CDR3 is made up of 14 amino acids. CDR1 MNHEY and CDR2 SVGAGI come from the germline V gene. The CDR3, as DNA: TGTGCCAGCAGTTACTCCTCGACGGATTACGAGCAGTACTTC. Protein: CASSYSSTDYEQYF.

This clonotype showed up just a few times. This rearrangement joins TRBV12-3 or TRBV12-4 to TRBJ1-1, with D unresolved. Trimming took off 7 bases at V and 2 bases at J, with 11 bases between the two ends. The CDR3 consists of 13 residues. The CDR3 DNA reads TGTGCCAGCACCAACACTGTAAACACTGAAGCTTTCTTT. It translates to CASTNTVNTEAFF.

This clonotype was detected a few times. This chain connects TRBV20-1 to TRBJ2-7, with D tentatively TRBD2 (6 bases). Germline loops: CDR1 DFQATT, CDR2 SNEGSKA (reference sequence). This CDR3 region has 13 residues. CDR3 amino acids: CSPRLGGSYEQYF. The DNA of the CDR3 is TGCAGCCCCAGATTGGGGGGCTCCTACGAGCAGTACTTC.

The V call is TRBV4-1, the J call TRBJ2-7; TRBD1 aligns across 7 bases. The CDR3 covers 16 residues. V trimming: 1 base; J trimming: 4 bases; junction bases outside the gene matches: 10. Per the germline V gene, CDR1 is MGHRA and CDR2 is YSYEKL. The CDR3 DNA reads TGCGCCAGCAGCCAAGTTATCAGGGGCAGGGGGTACGAGCAGTACTTC. Amino acids: CASSQVIRGRGYEQYF.

The V and J genes are TRBV5-1 and TRBJ1-5; TRBD1 is a possible D gene (6 bases). This CDR3 spans 15 amino acids. Between the trimmed V and J ends, which lost 2 bases and 4 bases, there was a span of 13 bases. Germline CDR1 SGHRS, CDR2 YFSETQ. The CDR3 coding sequence is TGCGCCAGCAGCTTTGACGGGGGCCGAAATCAGCCCCAGCATTTT. Translated: CASSFDGGRNQPQHF.

This clonotype appeared once. The J gene is TRBJ2-6, the V gene TRBV7-8; no firm D call. CDR3 length equals 17 residues. Germline V gene data show CDR1 as SGHVS and CDR2 as FQNEAQ. V gave up 1 base and J gave up 1 base, with 11 bases separating them. The chain's CDR3 is CASSLVVQESGANVLTF. The CDR3 bases are TGTGCCAGCAGCTTAGTCGTCCAGGAGTCTGGGGCCAACGTCCTGACTTTC.

The gene calls are TRBV5-1 and TRBJ2-1; TRBD1 matches at 8 bases. Losses at the gene ends were 4 bases for V and 6 bases for J; bases not matched to a gene: 12. Germline V gene data show CDR1 as SGHRS and CDR2 as YFSETQ. The CDR3 sequence is 16 residues long. This chain's CDR3 is CASSTRTGNRVNEQFF. DNA of the CDR3: TGCGCCAGCAGCACTAGGACAGGGAATCGGGTCAATGAGCAGTTCTTC.

J is TRBJ2-3 and V is TRBV5-1; D may be TRBD2 (5 bases). The V end lost 0 bases, the J end lost 10 bases, and 12 bases lay between the germline ends. Germline CDR1 and CDR2: SGHRS and YFSETQ. The CDR3 totals 13 residues. CDR3 sequence: CASSLAMDSSQYF. In DNA, the CDR3 is TGCGCCAGCAGCTTGGCCATGGACTCCTCGCAGTATTTT.

A few counts support this clonotype. V usage is TRBV6-5 and J usage is TRBJ1-5; D unclear. Trimming removed 0 bases from V and 0 bases from J, with 6 bases in between. From germline, CDR1 is MNHEY and CDR2 SVGAGI. The length of the CDR3 is 15 residues. CDR3 bases: TGTGCCAGCAGTTACTCAGGCGATAGCAATCAGCCCCAGCATTTT. Protein product: CASSYSGDSNQPQHF.

The V and J genes are TRBV4-3 and TRBJ2-1, with 10 nucleotides matching TRBD2. The CDR3 has 17 residues. V trimming: 1 base; J trimming: 5 bases; junction bases outside the gene matches: 8. Germline V CDR1 and CDR2: LGHNA, YSLEER. CDR3 region: CASSQGPGTSEHNEQFF. The CDR3, as DNA: TGCGCCAGCAGCCAAGGTCCCGGGACTAGCGAACACAATGAGCAGTTCTTC.

This clonotype appeared a few times. CDR3: CASSSPGLAGGGSNEQYF. CDR3 sequence (DNA): TGTGCCAGCAGTTCCCCGGGACTAGCGGGAGGAGGTTCTAACGAGCAGTACTTC. The chain is built from TRBV28 and TRBJ2-7; 15 bases map to TRBD2. Germline V gene data show CDR1 as MDHEN and CDR2 as SYDVKM. This CDR3 is built from 18 residues. J was trimmed by 5 bases and V by 4 bases; bases with no gene match: 12.

This chain joins TRBV5-1 and TRBJ2-1; 7 bases line up with TRBD2. Germline V lookup: CDR1 SGHRS, CDR2 YFSETQ. The ends lost 4 bases at V and 5 bases at J; junction bases unmatched: 3. The CDR3 has 13 amino acids. The CDR3 loop is CASSRDYHNEQFF. The CDR3 DNA follows: TGCGCCAGCAGCAGGGACTACCACAATGAGCAGTTCTTC.